This TCR beta chain was identified in a study of blood T cell repertoires in COVID-19. The CDR3 consists of 15 residues. The junction had 8 bases not matched to a gene; V was cut back by 2 bases and J by 4 bases. Germline CDR1 SGHTA, CDR2 FQGNSA. The protocol was immunoSEQ multiplex PCR, while the TCRdb copy is restricted to in-frame clones and leaves out a portion. The sample has some 74,000 clones, more than 80% seen once. The rearrangement links TRBV7-2 to TRBJ2-7, with 7 bases matching TRBD2. The sample taken for sequencing was peripheral blood. The TCR comes from an elderly woman with active or convalescent COVID-19. The CDR3 loop reads CASSLRTGGLYEQYF. The DNA of the CDR3 is TGTGCCAGCAGCTTACGGACGGGGGGATTGTACGAGCAGTACTTC.